Shown below are 30 T cell receptor beta chains from a single sample sequenced in a study of lymphopenia after photon versus proton radiotherapy. Profiling relied on immunoSEQ multiplex PCR, and the TCRdb table lists in-frame clones only, not all of them. The table lists some 170,000 clones, 75% to 90% of them singletons. The sample here was peripheral blood, taken from a patient treated with photon-based radiotherapy. Receptors were obtained from a man aged 50 or older with gastric cancer.

A few counts support this clone. One end of the junction is discordant with germline, which a read error may explain. The chain couples TRBV7-8 to TRBJ1-2; 11 bases match TRBD1. The CDR3 totals 12 residues. Per the germline V gene, CDR1 is SGHVS and CDR2 is FQNEAQ. The CDR3 nucleotides are TGTGCCAGCAGCTTAGGGACAGGGGGCTTGCTCTTC. Protein product: CASSLGTGGLLF.

The rearrangement links TRBV6-4 to TRBJ2-1, with 9 bases lining up with TRBD1. The CDR3 totals 17 residues. Per germline, CDR1 MRHNA and CDR2 SNTAGT. Trimming took 5 bases from V and 4 from J; bases not matched to a gene: 12. CDR3: CASSLGQGPKGYNEQFF. DNA for the CDR3: TGTGCCAGCAGTCTGGGACAGGGACCGAAGGGGTACAATGAGCAGTTCTTC.

In its sample, this clone was seen once. The rearrangement links TRBV6-6 to TRBJ2-1; no firm D call. The CDR3 extends over 11 amino acids. V was cut by 7 bases and J by 15 bases, with 16 bases left in between. Germline values: CDR1 MNHNY, CDR2 SVGAGI (reference sequence). The CDR3 here is CASIGDRRVFF. CDR3 sequence (DNA): TGTGCCAGCATCGGCGACCGACGGGTGTTCTTC.

This chain links TRBV5-6 with TRBJ1-4; 8 positions agree with TRBD1. CDR1 is SGHDT, CDR2 YYEEEE, per germline. CDR3 size: 17 residues. V shed 3 bases and J 0 bases; nucleotides not matched to a gene: 7. The CDR3 coding sequence is TGTGCCAGCAGCTACCGGGACAGGATTCCAACTAATGAAAAACTGTTTTTT. It translates to CASSYRDRIPTNEKLFF.

The chain carries TRBV7-2 and TRBJ2-7; D is possibly TRBD1 (5 bases). V was pared by 4 bases and J by 5 bases, with 18 bases between. Germline V lookup: CDR1 SGHTA, CDR2 FQGNSA. This CDR3 region has 15 residues. CDR3 bases: TGTGCCAGCAGCTCCATACCGTCAGGGCGCGACGAGCAGTACTTC. It translates to CASSSIPSGRDEQYF.

The gene calls are TRBV4-1 and TRBJ1-4; D gene uncertain. Per the germline V gene, CDR1 is MGHRA and CDR2 is YSYEKL. The V end lost 3 bases, the J end lost 2 bases, and 13 bases lay between the germline ends. CDR3 length: 16 residues. DNA of the CDR3: TGCGCCAGCAGCCAGGAAGCTACGGTCACTAATGAAAAACTGTTTTTT. Its protein is CASSQEATVTNEKLFF.

The gene calls are TRBV28 and TRBJ1-2; the match to TRBD1 covers 9 bases. CDR3 size: 14 residues. Germline assignment: CDR1 MDHEN and CDR2 SYDVKM. V dropped 10 bases and J dropped 3; count of bases not matched to a gene: 9. The CDR3 here is CATLVTGGYYGYTF. The CDR3 DNA reads TGTGCCACCCTGGTGACAGGGGGGTACTATGGCTACACCTTC.

V usage is TRBV5-4 and J usage is TRBJ2-5; the D is unclear. The CDR3 extends over 12 amino acids. V was clipped by 2 bases and J by 7 bases, with 9 bases between them. Per germline, CDR1 SGHNT and CDR2 YYREEE (reference sequence). CDR3 loop: CASSLDRGTQYF. As DNA, the CDR3 is TGTGCCAGCAGCTTAGACCGAGGGACCCAGTACTTC.

The V call is TRBV28, the J call TRBJ2-1; D is unresolved. The germline CDR1 and CDR2 sequences are MDHEN and SYDVKM. The V gene lost 8 bases and the J gene lost 1 base, with 15 bases spanning the gap. The CDR3 sequence is 15 residues long. Written as DNA, the CDR3 is TGTGCCAGCCTTGCAGGTCCGGCTTCCTACAATGAGCAGTTCTTC. It codes for CASLAGPASYNEQFF.

The rearrangement uses TRBV19 and TRBJ2-7; 9 bases align to TRBD2. Trimming took 8 bases from V and 3 from J; bases not matched to a gene: 5. Germline V lookup: CDR1 LNHDA, CDR2 SQIVND (reference sequence). CDR3 length: 13 amino acids. CDR3 DNA sequence: TGTGCCAGTCGACTAGCGGCCGGCTACGAGCAGTACTTC. Residues: CASRLAAGYEQYF.

V is TRBV19 and J is TRBJ1-3; no clear D. This CDR3 contains 13 residues. The V and J ends lost 7 bases and 0 bases respectively, with 7 bases between them. Germline V CDR1 and CDR2: LNHDA, SQIVND (reference sequence). The CDR3 DNA reads as TGTGCCAGTACCCCTTACTCTGGAAACACCATATATTTT. Translation: CASTPYSGNTIYF.

This sequence joins TRBV6-5 and TRBJ2-3; D possibly corresponds to TRBD2 (5 bases). V was shortened by 6 bases and J by 6 bases, with 19 bases between the two germline ends. Germline CDR1 reads MNHEY; CDR2 reads SVGAGI. CDR3 size: 15 residues. CDR3 nucleotide sequence: TGTGCCAGCAGGGCTTACACGGGATCCGCGGATACGCAGTATTTT. This encodes CASRAYTGSADTQYF.

The chain carries TRBV2 and TRBJ1-4; D possibly corresponds to TRBD1 (5 bases). Trimming cost V 3 bases and J 4 bases, with 15 bases left between them. This CDR3 contains 16 residues. Germline V gene sequence: CDR1 SNHLY, CDR2 FYNNEI. The CDR3 DNA follows: TGTGCCAGCAGTGATAGAGGGGCAGGGATTAATGAAAAACTGTTTTTT. Protein product: CASSDRGAGINEKLFF.

The gene calls are TRBV30 and TRBJ1-3, with D unresolved. V was cut by 2 bases and J by 1 base, with 9 bases left in between. Germline CDR1 reads GTSNPN; CDR2 reads SVGIG (reference sequence). This CDR3 contains 14 residues. CDR3 loop: CAWSKGGSGNTIYF. CDR3 nucleotide sequence: TGTGCCTGGAGTAAGGGTGGATCTGGAAACACCATATATTTT. Using reference TRBV30 and TRBJ1-3 for the parts outside the CDR3, the full variable domain is SQTIHQWPATLVQPVGSPLSLECTVEGTSNPNLYWYRQAAGRGLQLLFYSVGIGQISSEVPQNLSASRPQDRQFILSSKKLLLSDSGFYLCAWSKGGSGNTIYFGEGSWLTVV.

This clone has just one count. The chain recombines TRBV7-3 with TRBJ2-7; 10 bases are shared with TRBD2. V was clipped by 4 bases and J by 5 bases; unmatched bases: 8. Germline CDR1 SGHTA, CDR2 FQGTGA. CDR3 size: 15 residues. The CDR3: CASSSVAGGLDEQYF. CDR3 sequence (DNA): TGTGCCAGCAGCTCCGTAGCGGGAGGCTTAGACGAGCAGTACTTC.

The J gene is TRBJ2-1, the V gene TRBV19; no clear D. The CDR3 loop spans 10 amino acids. V was clipped by 9 bases and J by 9 bases, with 9 bases between them. The V gene's germline CDR1 is LNHDA and CDR2 SQIVND (reference sequence). CDR3 DNA: TGTGCCAGCCCTGAAGGTGAGCAGTTCTTC. Its translation: CASPEGEQFF.

The rearrangement links TRBV28 to TRBJ1-5; D unclear. In germline, CDR1 is MDHEN, CDR2 SYDVKM. CDR3 length: 13 residues. V dropped 3 bases and J dropped 1 base, with 4 bases sitting between them. The CDR3 loop is CASSLTSNQPQHF. Here the CDR3 DNA reads TGTGCCAGCAGTTTGACAAGCAATCAGCCCCAGCATTTT. Using reference TRBV28 and TRBJ1-5 for the parts outside the CDR3, the full variable domain is DVKVTQSSRYLVKRTGEKVFLECVQDMDHENMFWYRQDPGLGLRLIYFSYDVKMKEKGDIPEGYSVSREKKERFSLILESASTNQTSMYLCASSLTSNQPQHFGDGTRLSIL.

This chain uses TRBV11-2 with TRBJ2-7, with 11 bases that match TRBD1. Germline loops: CDR1 SGHAT, CDR2 FQNNGV. V trimming: 6 bases; J trimming: 6 bases; junction bases outside the gene matches: 10. CDR3 length: 15 residues. This CDR3 is CASRLPGTGGFEQYF. CDR3 coding DNA: TGTGCCAGCAGGCTGCCGGGGACAGGGGGTTTCGAGCAGTACTTC. The full variable domain, in which reference TRBV11-2 and TRBJ2-7 provide the parts outside the CDR3, is EAGVAQSPRYKIIEKRQSVAFWCNPISGHATLYWYQQILGQGPKLLIQFQNNGVVDDSQLPKDRFSAERLKGVDSTLKIQPAKLEDSAVYLCASRLPGTGGFEQYFGPGTRLTVT.

This chain uses TRBV9 with TRBJ2-1, with 9 bases that match TRBD2. The CDR3 covers 16 residues. V dropped 2 bases and J dropped 9; count of bases not matched to a gene: 12. CDR1 is SGDLS and CDR2 is YYNGEE in the germline V gene. The CDR3 here is CASSVDSGRPFAEQFF. The CDR3, as DNA: TGTGCCAGCAGCGTGGATAGCGGGAGACCCTTTGCTGAGCAGTTCTTC. Filled out from reference TRBV9 and TRBJ2-1, the complete variable domain reads DSGVTQTPKHLITATGQRVTLRCSPRSGDLSVYWYQQSLDQGLQFLIQYYNGEERAKGNILERFSAQQFPDLHSELNLSSLELGDSALYFCASSVDSGRPFAEQFFGPGTRLTVL.

The V call is TRBV4-1, the J call TRBJ1-4; D is unresolved. Germline assignment: CDR1 MGHRA and CDR2 YSYEKL. The CDR3 is made up of 16 amino acids. Trimming removed 0 bases at V and 4 bases at J, with 12 bases between. DNA of the CDR3: TGCGCCAGCAGCCAAGAGCCTGGGCGAAGTAATGAAAAACTGTTTTTT. Translated, it gives CASSQEPGRSNEKLFF.

This clone was detected once. This chain uses TRBV5-1 with TRBJ1-1, with D possibly TRBD1 on 6 matching bases. The germline CDR1 and CDR2 sequences are SGHRS and YFSETQ. The CDR3 consists of 13 residues. The V end lost 0 bases, the J end lost 11 bases, and 14 bases lay between the germline ends. CDR3 region: CASSLVGTRGAFF. CDR3 bases: TGCGCCAGCAGCTTGGTTGGGACCAGGGGCGCTTTCTTT.

This clone is a singleton in its sample. This chain uses TRBV5-1 with TRBJ2-1; 8 bases are a match to TRBD1. This CDR3 region has 13 residues. V lost 3 bases and J lost 6; bases outside the gene matches: 2. Germline V gene lookup returns CDR1 SGHRS and CDR2 YFSETQ. The DNA of the CDR3 is TGCGCCAGCAGCTACGACAGGGGCAATGAGCAGTTCTTC. Translating it yields CASSYDRGNEQFF.

The rearrangement joins TRBV6-5 to TRBJ1-2, with a weak D call TRBD1 (6 bases). Per germline, CDR1 MNHEY and CDR2 SVGAGI. The V and J ends lost 5 bases and 0 bases respectively, with 13 bases between them. This CDR3 region has 15 residues. The CDR3 region has the DNA TGTGCCAGCAGTGCCGGGGGCGTAACTAACTATGGCTACACCTTC. It yields the protein CASSAGGVTNYGYTF.

The chain uses TRBV6-6 and TRBJ2-7; D may be TRBD1 or TRBD2 (5 bases each). This CDR3 is built from 16 residues. Trimming left V 2 bases short and J 1 base short, with 15 bases between. Germline V gene sequence: CDR1 MNHNY, CDR2 SVGAGI (reference sequence). CDR3 protein: CASSYGTTDESYEQYF. DNA of the CDR3: TGTGCCAGCAGTTACGGGACCACTGACGAGTCCTACGAGCAGTACTTC.

The table lists this clone with a count of one. The chain joins TRBV7-8 to TRBJ1-1; no firm D call. Germline V gives CDR1 SGHVS, CDR2 FQNEAQ. There are 13 residues in the CDR3. Trimming pared 3 bases from V and 3 bases from J, leaving 8 bases between. The CDR3 region is CASSFNLDTEAFF. The CDR3 bases are TGTGCCAGCAGCTTTAATTTGGACACTGAAGCTTTCTTT.

V usage is TRBV7-2 and J usage is TRBJ2-7, with D possibly TRBD2 on 6 matching bases. V dropped 2 bases and J dropped 2 bases, with 10 bases sitting between them. CDR3 length equals 14 residues. Germline V lookup: CDR1 SGHTA, CDR2 FQGNSA. The CDR3 region has the DNA TGTGCCAGCAGCTTACAGGAGGGCGCCTACGAGCAGTACTTC. This sequence encodes CASSLQEGAYEQYF.

The chain employs TRBV28 and TRBJ1-1; no clear D. CDR1 is MDHEN and CDR2 is SYDVKM in the germline V gene. Trimming took off 2 bases at V and 3 bases at J, with 10 bases between the two ends. The CDR3 totals 14 residues. The CDR3, as DNA: TGTGCCAGCAGTTTACCCATGAGGGACACTGAAGCTTTCTTT. As protein: CASSLPMRDTEAFF.

This chain uses TRBV30 with TRBJ1-4; D is perhaps TRBD1 (6 bases). The CDR3 runs to 15 residues. CDR1 is GTSNPN and CDR2 is SVGIG in the germline V gene (reference sequence). Deletions cut 0 bases from V and 2 bases from J, with 10 bases between. CDR3 residues: CAWSVLGATNEKLFF. The CDR3 DNA is TGTGCCTGGAGTGTACTGGGGGCCACTAATGAAAAACTGTTTTTT.

V and J are TRBV2 and TRBJ1-5; unclear D gene. The CDR3 covers 12 residues. The germline gives CDR1 SNHLY, CDR2 FYNNEI. Trimming cost V 1 base and J 6 bases, with 4 bases left between them. The DNA for the CDR3 is TGTGCCAGCAGTGAAGGGGCTCAGCCCCAGCATTTT. Its translation is CASSEGAQPQHF.

V and J are TRBV10-3 and TRBJ1-2, with 8 bases fitting TRBD1. With V trimmed by 3 bases and J by 8 bases, 11 bases remained unmatched. The CDR3 has 15 residues. Germline values: CDR1 ENHRY, CDR2 SYGVKD. The CDR3 bases are TGTGCCATCAGTGAACCGGGACAGGTGAAAGGAGGCTACACCTTC. Translating it yields CAISEPGQVKGGYTF.